This T cell receptor beta chain was captured in a study of OX40 agonist ivuxolimab in advanced cancers. Study at large: Patients were 82.7% male with ages roughly 20 to 90, mean about 60. Whole-study results and caveats: Still undetermined is the antigen specificity of the expanded peripheral T cells.

Points on this clone: The antigen remains unidentified.

The table came from immunoSEQ multiplex PCR; TCRdb's copy has only in-frame clones and leaves some out. The table records 25,000 to 35,000 clones, approximately 91% of them present only once. Germline V gives CDR1 LGHNA, CDR2 YNFKEQ. This CDR3 has 17 amino acids. J lost 0 bases, V lost 4 bases, and 11 bases had no gene match. Patients with a history of autoimmune disease or on systemic immunosuppression were excluded. Sequenced material: CD4+ or CD8+ T cells sorted from blood, taken in a trial of the OX40 agonist ivuxolimab. The source of this sequence is an adult with an advanced solid tumor such as melanoma, head and neck, liver or kidney cancer. The rearrangement links TRBV4-2 to TRBJ1-1; 7 nucleotides line up with TRBD1. The CDR3 nucleotides are TGTGCCAGCAGCCCGAGGGCAGGGGGGGGAATGAACACTGAAGCTTTCTTT. Translating gives CASSPRAGGGMNTEAFF.